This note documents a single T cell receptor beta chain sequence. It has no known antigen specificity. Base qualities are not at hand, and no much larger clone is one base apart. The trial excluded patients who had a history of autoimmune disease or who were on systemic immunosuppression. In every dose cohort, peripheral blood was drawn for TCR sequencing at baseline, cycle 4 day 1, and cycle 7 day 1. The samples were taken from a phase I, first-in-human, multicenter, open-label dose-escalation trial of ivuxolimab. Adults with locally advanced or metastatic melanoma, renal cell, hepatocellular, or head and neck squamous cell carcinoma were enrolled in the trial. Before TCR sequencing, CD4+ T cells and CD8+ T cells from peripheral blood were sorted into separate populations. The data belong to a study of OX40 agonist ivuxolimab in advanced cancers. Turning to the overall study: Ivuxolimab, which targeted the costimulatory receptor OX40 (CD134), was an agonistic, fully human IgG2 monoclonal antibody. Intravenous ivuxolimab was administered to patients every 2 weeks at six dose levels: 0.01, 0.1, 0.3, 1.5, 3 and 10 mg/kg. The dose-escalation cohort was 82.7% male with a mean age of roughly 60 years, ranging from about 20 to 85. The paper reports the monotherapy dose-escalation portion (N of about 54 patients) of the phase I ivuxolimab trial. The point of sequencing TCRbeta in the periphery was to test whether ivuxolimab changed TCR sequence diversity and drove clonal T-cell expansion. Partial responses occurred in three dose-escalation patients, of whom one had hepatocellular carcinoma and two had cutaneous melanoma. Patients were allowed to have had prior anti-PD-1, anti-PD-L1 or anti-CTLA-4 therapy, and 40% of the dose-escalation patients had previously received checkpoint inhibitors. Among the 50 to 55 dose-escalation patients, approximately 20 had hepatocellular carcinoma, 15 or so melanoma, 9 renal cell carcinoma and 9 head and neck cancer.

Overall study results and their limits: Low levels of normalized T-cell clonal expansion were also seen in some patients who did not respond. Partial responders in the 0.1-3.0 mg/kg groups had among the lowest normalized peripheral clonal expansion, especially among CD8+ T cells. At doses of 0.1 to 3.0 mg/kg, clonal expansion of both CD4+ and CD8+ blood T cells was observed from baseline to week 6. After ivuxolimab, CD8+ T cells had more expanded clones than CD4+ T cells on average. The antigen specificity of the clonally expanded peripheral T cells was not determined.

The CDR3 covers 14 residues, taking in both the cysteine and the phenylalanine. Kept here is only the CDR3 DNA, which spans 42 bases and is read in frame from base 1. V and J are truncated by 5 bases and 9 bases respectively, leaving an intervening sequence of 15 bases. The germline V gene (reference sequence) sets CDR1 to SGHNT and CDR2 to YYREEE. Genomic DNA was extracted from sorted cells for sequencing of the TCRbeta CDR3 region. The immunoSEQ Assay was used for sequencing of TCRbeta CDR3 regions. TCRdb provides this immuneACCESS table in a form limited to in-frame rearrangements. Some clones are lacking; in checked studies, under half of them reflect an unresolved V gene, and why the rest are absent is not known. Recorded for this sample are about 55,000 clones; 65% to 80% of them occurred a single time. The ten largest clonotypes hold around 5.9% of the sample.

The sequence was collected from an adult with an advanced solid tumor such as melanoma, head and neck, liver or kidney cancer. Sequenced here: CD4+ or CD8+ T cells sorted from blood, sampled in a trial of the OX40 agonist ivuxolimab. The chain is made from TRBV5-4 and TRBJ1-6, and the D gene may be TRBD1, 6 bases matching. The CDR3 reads CASRSRGGSSPLHF. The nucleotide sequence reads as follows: TGTGCCAGCAGAAGCAGGGGAGGGAGTTCACCCCTCCACTTT.